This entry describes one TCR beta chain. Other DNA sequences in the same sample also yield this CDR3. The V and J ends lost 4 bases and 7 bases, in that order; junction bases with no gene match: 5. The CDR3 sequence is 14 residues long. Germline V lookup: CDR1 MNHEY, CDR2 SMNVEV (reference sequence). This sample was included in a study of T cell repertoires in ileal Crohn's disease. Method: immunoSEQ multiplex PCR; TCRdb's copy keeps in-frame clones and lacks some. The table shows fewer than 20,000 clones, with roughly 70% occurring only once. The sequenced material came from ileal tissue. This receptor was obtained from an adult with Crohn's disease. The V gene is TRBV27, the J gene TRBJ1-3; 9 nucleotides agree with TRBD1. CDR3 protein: CASSSGTGRNTIYF. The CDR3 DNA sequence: TGTGCCAGCAGTTCCGGGACAGGGAGGAACACCATATATTTT.